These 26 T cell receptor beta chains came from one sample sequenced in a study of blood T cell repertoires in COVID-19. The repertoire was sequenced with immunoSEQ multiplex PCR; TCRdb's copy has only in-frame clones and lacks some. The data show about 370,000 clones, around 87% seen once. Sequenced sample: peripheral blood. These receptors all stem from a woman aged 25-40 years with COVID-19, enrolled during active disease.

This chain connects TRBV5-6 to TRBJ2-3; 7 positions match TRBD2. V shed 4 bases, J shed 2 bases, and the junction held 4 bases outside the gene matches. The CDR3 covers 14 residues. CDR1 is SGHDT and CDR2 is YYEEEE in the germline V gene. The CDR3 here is CASSLGLDTDTQYF. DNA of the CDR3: TGTGCCAGCAGCCTCGGACTAGACACAGATACGCAGTATTTT.

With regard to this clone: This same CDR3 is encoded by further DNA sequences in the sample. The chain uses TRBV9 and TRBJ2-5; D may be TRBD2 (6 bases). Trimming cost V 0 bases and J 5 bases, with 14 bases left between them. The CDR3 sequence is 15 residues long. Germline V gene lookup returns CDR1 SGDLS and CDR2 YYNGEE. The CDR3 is CASSVVGGSGETQYF. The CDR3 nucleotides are TGTGCCAGCAGCGTAGTTGGAGGGAGTGGGGAGACCCAGTACTTC.

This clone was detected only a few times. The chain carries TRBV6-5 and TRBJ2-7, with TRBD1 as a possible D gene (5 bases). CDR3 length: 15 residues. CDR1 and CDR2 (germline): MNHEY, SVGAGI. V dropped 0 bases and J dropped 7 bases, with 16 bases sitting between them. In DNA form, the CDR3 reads TGTGCCAGCAGTTACTCGGGGCGGCCAGGGTTAGAGCAGTACTTC. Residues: CASSYSGRPGLEQYF.

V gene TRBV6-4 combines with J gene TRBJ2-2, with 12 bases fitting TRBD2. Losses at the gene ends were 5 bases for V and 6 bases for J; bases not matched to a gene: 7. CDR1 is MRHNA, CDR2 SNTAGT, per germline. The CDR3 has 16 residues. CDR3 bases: TGTGCCAGCAGTTTCCTAGCGGGAGGGCCGGCCGGGGAGCTGTTTTTT. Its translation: CASSFLAGGPAGELFF.

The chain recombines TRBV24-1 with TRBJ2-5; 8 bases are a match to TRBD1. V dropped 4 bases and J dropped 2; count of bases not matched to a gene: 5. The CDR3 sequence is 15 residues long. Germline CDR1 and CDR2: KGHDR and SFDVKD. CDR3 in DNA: TGTGCCACCAGTGAAATAGGACAGGGACAAGAGACCCAGTACTTC. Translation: CATSEIGQGQETQYF.

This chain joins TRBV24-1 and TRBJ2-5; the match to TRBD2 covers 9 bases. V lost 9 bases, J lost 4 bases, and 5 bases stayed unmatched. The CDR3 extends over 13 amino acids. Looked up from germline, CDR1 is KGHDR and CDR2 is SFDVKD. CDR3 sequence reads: CATGAGGSETQYF. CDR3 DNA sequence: TGTGCCACCGGGGCGGGAGGGTCAGAGACCCAGTACTTC.

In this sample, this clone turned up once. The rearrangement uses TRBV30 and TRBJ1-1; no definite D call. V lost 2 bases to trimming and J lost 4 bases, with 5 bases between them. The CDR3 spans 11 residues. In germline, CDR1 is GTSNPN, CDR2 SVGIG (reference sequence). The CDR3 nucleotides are TGTGCCTGGAGTCTCAGCACTGAAGCTTTCTTT. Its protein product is CAWSLSTEAFF.

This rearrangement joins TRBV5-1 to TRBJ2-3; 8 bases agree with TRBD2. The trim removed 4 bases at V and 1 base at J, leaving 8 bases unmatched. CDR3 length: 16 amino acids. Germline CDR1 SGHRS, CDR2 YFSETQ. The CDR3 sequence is CASSQNLAGRTDTQYF. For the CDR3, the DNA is TGCGCCAGCAGCCAGAACTTAGCGGGACGCACAGATACGCAGTATTTT.

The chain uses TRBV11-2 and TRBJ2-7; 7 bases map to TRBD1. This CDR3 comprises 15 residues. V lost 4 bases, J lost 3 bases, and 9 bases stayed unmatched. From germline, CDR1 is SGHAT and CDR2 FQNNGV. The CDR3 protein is CASSSQGSPYYEQYF. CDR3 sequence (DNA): TGTGCCAGCAGCTCACAGGGGTCCCCCTACTACGAGCAGTACTTC. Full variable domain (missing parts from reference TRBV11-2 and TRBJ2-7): EAGVAQSPRYKIIEKRQSVAFWCNPISGHATLYWYQQILGQGPKLLIQFQNNGVVDDSQLPKDRFSAERLKGVDSTLKIQPAKLEDSAVYLCASSSQGSPYYEQYFGPGTRLTVT.

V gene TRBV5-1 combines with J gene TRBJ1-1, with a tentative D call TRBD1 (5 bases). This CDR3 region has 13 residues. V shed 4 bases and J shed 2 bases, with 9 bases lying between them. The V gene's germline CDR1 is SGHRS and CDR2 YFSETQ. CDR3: CASSQGLNTEAFF. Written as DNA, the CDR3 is TGCGCCAGCAGCCAGGGCCTAAACACTGAAGCTTTCTTT.

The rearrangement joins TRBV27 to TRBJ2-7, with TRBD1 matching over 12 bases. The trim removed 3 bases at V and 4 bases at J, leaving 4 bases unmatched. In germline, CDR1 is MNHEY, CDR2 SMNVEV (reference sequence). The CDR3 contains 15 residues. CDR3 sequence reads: CASSLRGQGAYEQYF. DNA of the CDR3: TGTGCCAGCAGTTTGAGGGGACAGGGGGCTTACGAGCAGTACTTC.

CDR3: CASSQARASSYEQYF. The CDR3 nucleotides read TGTGCCAGCAGCCAAGCGCGGGCTAGCTCCTACGAGCAGTACTTC. This chain links TRBV3-1 (or the pseudogene TRBV3-2) with TRBJ2-7; tentatively, D is TRBD2 (5 bases). The CDR3 extends over 15 amino acids. Trimming cost V 1 base and J 0 bases, with 10 bases left between them. Germline V CDR1 and CDR2: LGHDT, YNNKEL (reference sequence).

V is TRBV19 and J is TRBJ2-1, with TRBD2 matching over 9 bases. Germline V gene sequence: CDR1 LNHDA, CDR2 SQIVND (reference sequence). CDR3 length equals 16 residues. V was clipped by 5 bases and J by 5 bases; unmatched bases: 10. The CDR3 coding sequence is TGTGCCAGTAGTCCCTTAGCGGGAGCCAGAAACAATGAGCAGTTCTTC. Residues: CASSPLAGARNNEQFF. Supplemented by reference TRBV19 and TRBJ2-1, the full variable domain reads DGGITQSPKYLFRKEGQNVTLSCEQNLNHDAMYWYRQDPGQGLRLIYYSQIVNDFQKGDIAEGYSVSREKKESFPLTVTSAQKNPTAFYLCASSPLAGARNNEQFFGPGTRLTVL.

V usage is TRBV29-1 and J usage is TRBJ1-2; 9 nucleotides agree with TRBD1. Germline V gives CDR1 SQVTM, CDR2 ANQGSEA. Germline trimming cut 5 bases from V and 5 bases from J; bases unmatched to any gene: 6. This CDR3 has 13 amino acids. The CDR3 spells CSVTGQGSYGYTF. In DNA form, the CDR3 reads TGCAGCGTTACCGGACAGGGGTCTTATGGCTACACCTTC.

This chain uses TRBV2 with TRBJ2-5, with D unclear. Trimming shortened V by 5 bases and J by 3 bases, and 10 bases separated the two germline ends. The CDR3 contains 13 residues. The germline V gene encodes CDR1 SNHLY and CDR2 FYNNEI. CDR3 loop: CASSSELKETQYF. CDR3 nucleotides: TGTGCCAGCAGTAGCGAATTGAAAGAGACCCAGTACTTC.

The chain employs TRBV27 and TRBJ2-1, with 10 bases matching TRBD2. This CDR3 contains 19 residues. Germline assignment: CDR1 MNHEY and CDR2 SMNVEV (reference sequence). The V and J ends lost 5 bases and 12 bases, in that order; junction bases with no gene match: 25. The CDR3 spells CASSPGVAGGLGWGSGQFF. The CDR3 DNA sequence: TGTGCCAGCAGTCCCGGGGTAGCGGGAGGTTTAGGGTGGGGCTCAGGGCAGTTCTTC.

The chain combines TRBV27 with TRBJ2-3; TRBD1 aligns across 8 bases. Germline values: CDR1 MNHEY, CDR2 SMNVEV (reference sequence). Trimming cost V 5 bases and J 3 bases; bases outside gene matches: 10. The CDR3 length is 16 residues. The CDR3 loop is CASSGTGLAVTDTQYF. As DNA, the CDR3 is TGTGCCAGCAGTGGGACAGGCCTTGCGGTAACAGATACGCAGTATTTT.

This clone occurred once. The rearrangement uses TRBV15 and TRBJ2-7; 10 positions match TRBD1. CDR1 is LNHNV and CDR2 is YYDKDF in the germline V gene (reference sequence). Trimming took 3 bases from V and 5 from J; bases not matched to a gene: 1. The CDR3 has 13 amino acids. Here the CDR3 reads CATSRDRGNEQYF. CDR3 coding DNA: TGTGCCACCAGCAGGGACAGGGGGAACGAGCAGTACTTC.

CDR3 coding DNA: TGTGCCAGCTACCCCGGAGGGGGGGCCGGCGAGCAGTACTTC. Its translation: CASYPGGGAGEQYF. This chain joins TRBV5-4 and TRBJ2-7; D might be TRBD2 (7 bases). Germline V gene sequence: CDR1 SGHNT, CDR2 YYREEE (reference sequence). Trimming cost V 7 bases and J 6 bases, with 20 bases left between them. There are 14 residues in the CDR3. The whole variable domain, filled in from reference TRBV5-4 and TRBJ2-7, reads ETGVTQSPTHLIKTRGQQVTLRCSSQSGHNTVSWYQQALGQGPQFIFQYYREEENGRGNFPPRFSGLQFPNYSSELNVNALELDDSALYLCASYPGGGAGEQYFGPGTRLTVT.

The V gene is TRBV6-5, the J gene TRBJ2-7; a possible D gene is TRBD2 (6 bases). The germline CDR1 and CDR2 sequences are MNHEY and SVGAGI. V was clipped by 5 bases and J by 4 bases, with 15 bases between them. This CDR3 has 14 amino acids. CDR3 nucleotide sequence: TGTGCCAGCAGTACGAAGGGACTGACGTACGAGCAGTACTTC. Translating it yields CASSTKGLTYEQYF.

The CDR3 reads CASSQDTGSLRPQHF. The CDR3 DNA reads TGTGCCAGCAGCCAAGATACAGGTAGCTTACGGCCCCAGCATTTT. This chain connects TRBV4-2 to TRBJ1-5; TRBD1 might be the D (5 bases). Germline-derived CDR1 and CDR2 are LGHNA and YNFKEQ. This CDR3 is built from 15 residues. Trimming left V 0 bases short and J 9 bases short, with 15 bases between.

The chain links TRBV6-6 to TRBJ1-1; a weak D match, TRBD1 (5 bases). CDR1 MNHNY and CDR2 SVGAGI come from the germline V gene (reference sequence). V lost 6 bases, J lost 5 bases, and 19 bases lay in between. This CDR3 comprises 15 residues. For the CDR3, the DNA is TGTGCCAGCAGGCTTCCGGGACCGGAGGGGACTGAAGCTTTCTTT. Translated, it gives CASRLPGPEGTEAFF.

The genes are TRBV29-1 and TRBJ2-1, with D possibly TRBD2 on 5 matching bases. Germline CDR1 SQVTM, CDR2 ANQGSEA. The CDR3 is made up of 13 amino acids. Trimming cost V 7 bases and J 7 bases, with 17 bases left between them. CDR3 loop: CSGARSTGNEQFF. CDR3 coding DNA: TGCAGCGGCGCCCGGAGTACGGGAAATGAGCAGTTCTTC.

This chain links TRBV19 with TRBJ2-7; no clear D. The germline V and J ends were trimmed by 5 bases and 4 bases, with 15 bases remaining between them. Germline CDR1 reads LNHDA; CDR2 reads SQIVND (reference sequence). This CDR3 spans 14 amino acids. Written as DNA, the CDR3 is TGTGCCAGTAGTCCAAAGATCGGTGTTTACGAGCAGTACTTC. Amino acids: CASSPKIGVYEQYF.

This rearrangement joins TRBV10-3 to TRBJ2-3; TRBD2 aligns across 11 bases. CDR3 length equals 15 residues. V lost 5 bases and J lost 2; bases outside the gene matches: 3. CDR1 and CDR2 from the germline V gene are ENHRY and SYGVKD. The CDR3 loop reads CAISLAGGNTDTQYF. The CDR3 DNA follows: TGTGCCATCAGTCTAGCGGGAGGCAACACAGATACGCAGTATTTT.

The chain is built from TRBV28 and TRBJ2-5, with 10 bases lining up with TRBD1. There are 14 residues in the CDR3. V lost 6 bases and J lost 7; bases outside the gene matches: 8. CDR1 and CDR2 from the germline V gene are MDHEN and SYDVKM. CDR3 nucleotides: TGTGCCAGCAGCCCCGGACAGGGGGTTGCGACCCAGTACTTC. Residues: CASSPGQGVATQYF.